Here is one T cell receptor beta chain with its context. Its antigen remains unknown. Specified time point: technical triplicate 2. Germline CDR1 reads DFQATT; CDR2 reads SNEGSKA (reference sequence). The germline V and J ends were trimmed by 0 bases and 1 base, with 9 bases remaining between them. This CDR3 has 14 amino acids. The data originate from a study of neurological immune-mediated disorders. General study results and limits: Expanded clones shared no CDR3 amino acid sequences across subjects, suggesting private repertoires in all groups.

A single record per CDR3 protein comes from TCRdb applying MiXCR to the 5' RACE reads. Here the sample spans tens of thousands of distinct CDR3 sequences, 20% to 30% being singletons. The gene calls are TRBV20-1 and TRBJ1-1, with D possibly matching TRBD1 (5 bases). Sequencing used PBMCs. This TCR came from a man aged 55 to 70 with HTLV-1-associated myelopathy (HAM/TSP). CDR3 nucleotides: TGCAGTGCTAGAGATCGCCAGGGGAACACTGAAGCTTTCTTT. Residues: CSARDRQGNTEAFF.